This entry describes one TCR beta chain. This specimen comes from a study of technical replicates of blood from a handful of donors. The protocol was immunoSEQ multiplex PCR, while the TCRdb copy is restricted to in-frame clones and leaves out a portion. Among about 93,000 clones listed, roughly 96% were seen once. V was cut by 8 bases and J by 0 bases, with 4 bases left in between. Germline assignment: CDR1 MDHEN and CDR2 SYDVKM. There are 11 residues in the CDR3. The chain uses TRBV28 and TRBJ1-2; D unresolved. The receptor was isolated from a human donor in good health. Sequenced: T cells isolated from PBMCs. The CDR3 is CASSSNYGYTF. In nucleotides, the CDR3 is TGTGCCAGCTCTTCTAACTATGGCTACACCTTC.